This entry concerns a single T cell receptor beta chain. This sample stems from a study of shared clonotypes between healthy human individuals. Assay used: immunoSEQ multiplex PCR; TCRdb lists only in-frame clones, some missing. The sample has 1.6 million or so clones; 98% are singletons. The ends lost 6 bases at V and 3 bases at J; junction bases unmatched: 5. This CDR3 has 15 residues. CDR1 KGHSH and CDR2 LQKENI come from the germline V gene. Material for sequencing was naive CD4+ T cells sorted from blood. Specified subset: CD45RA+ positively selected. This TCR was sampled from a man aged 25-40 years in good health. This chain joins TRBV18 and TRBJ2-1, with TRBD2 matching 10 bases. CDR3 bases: TGTGCCAGCTCCCAAGGACTAGCGGACTACAATGAGCAGTTCTTC. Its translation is CASSQGLADYNEQFF.